The text below deals with one T cell receptor beta chain. Its matching antigen is unknown. This record comes from a study of breast tumors, draining lymph nodes, adjacent tissues. Study outcomes and limitations: Compared with basal-like, luminal-like tumors shared significantly more repertoire with nontumor tissue. Data only fit, rather than demonstrated, lymph node origin of most tumor T cells. Compared with lymph nodes, tumors were less diverse; compared with nontumor tissue, more. Data fit most tumor T cells coming from lymph node, expanding in tumor.

TCRdb reanalysed the multiplex PCR reads using MiXCR and keeps one entry per CDR3 protein. This table holds approximately 12,000 distinct CDR3 sequences, around 36% found once. Trimming removed 3 bases from V and 2 bases from J, with 11 bases in between. CDR3 size: 13 residues. Germline V gene sequence: CDR1 SQVTM, CDR2 ANQGSEA. Sequencing used breast tumor tissue. The gene calls are TRBV29-1 and TRBJ2-7; perhaps D is TRBD1 or TRBD2 (5 bases each). This sequence was found in a female donor with breast cancer. Some clones in this sample may be carry-over from other donors' samples. The CDR3 DNA reads as TGCAGCGTTGAGGGGGTTGGGGCCTACGAGCAGTACTTC. Translated: CSVEGVGAYEQYF.